The entry below describes one T cell receptor (beta chain). Its antigen target is currently unknown. Nothing much larger sits one base from this clone, and base qualities are not available. The CDR3 spans 13 residues, from the cysteine through the phenylalanine. Left in the record is the CDR3 DNA by itself, 39 bases read in frame from the first base. The germline V gene gives CDR1 as MGHRA and CDR2 as YSYEKL. V drops 0 bases and J drops 4 bases, leaving 6 bases in between. This sample was included in a study of T cell responses to AZD1222 COVID-19 vaccine (dated by TCRdb to the early 2020s). Regarding the complete study: TCR sequencing covered approximately 230 trial participants: some 210 given two doses of AZD1222 and approximately 26 given two doses of MenACWY control vaccine. Trial participants were enrolled by age into 18-55, 56-69 and 70-plus year subgroups, with about 150, 28 and 57 TCR-sequenced participants respectively. What the authors observed across the whole study: No day 14 peak-response samples were available, so repertoires were characterized only after the peak T cell response. Vaccine-associated CD4 TCRs spanned the whole spike protein, with dominant responses in regions 160-218 and 743-854. Participants were mostly white British and included more females than males, and it was suggested by the authors that clonal diversity may have been underestimated. The 56-69-year group was small, and its depth increase did not reach significance, likely because of low power. Conclusions about previously exposed vaccinees were limited because only a handful of AZD1222 recipients were SARS-CoV-2 seropositive at baseline. Reportedly, almost half of the unique spike-specific TCRs recognized epitopes lying outside the regions that are mutated in the B.1.351 and B.1.1.7 variants. After two AZD1222 doses, both the breadth and the depth of spike-specific TCRs were significantly higher than at day 0 and than in MenACWY recipients.

The CDR3 regions of human TCRbeta chains were analyzed by immunosequencing. Concerning the study's data processing: TCRs in the repertoires were matched against a reference library of SARS-CoV-2-specific TCRs that had been generated with the MIRA antigen-specificity platform. Breadth meant the fraction of unique TCRs that were SARS-CoV-2-associated, whereas depth meant the fraction of total T cells that were SARS-CoV-2-associated. Using the MIRA data, each spike-specific TCR was mapped to the spike region that the TCR reacts to and placed in a CD4 or CD8 class. Log10-transformed breadth and depth values were compared by one-way ANOVA with Sidak's multiple comparisons tests. This is the immuneACCESS table as TCRdb keeps it, with only in-frame sequences that have V and J called. A part of the clones is gone; compared with another copy, unresolved V genes explain less than half, and the rest is unexplained. That table supplies the V and J calls and clone size; D and trimming were determined from the DNA. Recorded for this sample are 150,000 to 190,000 clones; more than 85% of them occurred a single time. 5.5% to 7% of the sample is held by the ten biggest clonotypes.

This sample's time point label indicates: sample from adult after SARS-CoV-2 infection, after symptom onset. A couple of convalescent COVID-19 patients, sampled after symptom onset from adults with prior SARS-CoV-2 infection, were also TCR-sequenced for comparison. The clonotype originates from an adult who had recovered from COVID-19. The chain is made from TRBV4-1 and TRBJ1-2, with TRBD1 perhaps the D gene, on 6 matching bases. Material: peripheral blood, obtained after recovery from COVID-19. The DNA sequence reads TGCGCCAGCAGCCAAGAACAGGGCTATGGCTACACCTTC. Its product reads: CASSQEQGYGYTF.